This TCR beta chain was sequenced during a study of blood T cells in healthy people across ages (dated by TCRdb to the mid-2010s). A note on the overall study: In model experiments, roughly one uniquely barcoded TCR beta cDNA molecule per two T cells was captured by template switching. Age-related changes in TCR beta repertoire diversity were measured in the study by deep sequencing normalized with unique cDNA molecular identifiers. The donors were split into four age groups: young (average roughly 15 years), middle-aged (more than 35), aged (more than 60) and long-lived (approximately 89). Using the same blood draw, the study looked at two additional independent replicas of 1 million unique cDNA reads for two donors, one aged 18 to 30 and the other aged 80 or older. The paper as a whole reports these results and caveats: Observed TCR beta diversity per million T cells fell roughly linearly with age, and a significant reduction was already apparent by age roughly 40. Estimates of total diversity based on one million sequenced T cells were considered lower bounds and underestimates. Since profiling was done on bulk unsorted PBMCs, naive and antigen-experienced compartments could not be conclusively compared. Because the CMV infection status of the donors was unknown, age-related changes in expanded clonotypes may potentially have been confounded. There was a strong correlation between observed TCR beta diversity and the percentage of naive T cells measured by flow cytometry. Compared with the aged group, the long-lived group had more naive CD4+ T cells, fewer expanded clones and increased TCR diversity, suggesting age selection.

A distance of 16 bases separates the germline ends of V and J, which lose 6 bases and 5 bases respectively. The cysteine opens and the phenylalanine closes a CDR3 of 14 amino acids. Only the CDR3 region is kept as DNA, spanning 42 bases read in frame from base 1. Per the germline V gene, MNHEY is the CDR1 and SVGAGI is the CDR2. Worth noting for this clonotype: Its recognized antigen is unknown. The record has no base qualities; no much larger clone is one base away.

The approximately 39 donors, aged roughly 6 to 90 years, were systemically healthy Caucasian individuals from Russia. Each donor gave about 9.7 milliliters of peripheral blood, drawn into EDTA-treated Vacutainer tubes. Ficoll-Paque density-gradient centrifugation was used to isolate PBMCs, with at least 7 million obtained per sample. Trizol reagent was used to extract total RNA from PBMCs, with at least 5.5 micrograms per sample. The percentages of naive CD45RAhigh/CD27high T cells were determined by flow cytometry on a PBMC aliquot from every donor. The receptor library was made with 5' RACE. TCRdb names Illumina HiSeq 2500 as the instrument used. The second PCR ran for roughly 7 to 12 cycles and used a J-beta primer mix along with a sample-barcoded 5' primer. Each TCR beta cDNA molecule received a unique molecular identifier from a template-switch 5' adaptor carrying 12 random nucleotides. Each sample yielded at least 2.5 million CDR3-containing paired-end reads. All of the RNA was converted into first-strand cDNA using the Mint cDNA synthesis kit, with a TRBC-specific oligonucleotide serving as the primer. After uracil-DNA glycosylase treatment, a first 18-cycle PCR used universal primers M1SS and BC2_uni_R on all cDNA. Per the authors' processing: For normalization, 1 million high-quality reads, each with a distinct molecular identifier, were randomly selected from each sample. Instead of being binned into consensus sequences, reads with shared molecular identifiers were discarded. MiTCR, run with a Q25 quality threshold and the strictest error-elimination algorithm, handled CDR3 identification, clonotype clustering and error correction. Lower-bound total TCR beta diversity was estimated with a nonparametric unseen species model using Euler transformation. The raw public data were reprocessed by TCRdb itself: fastp quality trimming at Q25, MiXCR clonotype calling, in-frame beta chains only. Rows with one shared CDR3 protein collapse into an entry with the most common genes and DNA. These V and J calls are TCRdb output, not the study's own analysis. The sample data list approximately 800,000 distinct CDR3 sequences, and around 25% of these were observed just once. The ten biggest clones cover 3% to 4% of the sample.

The same specimen was also included in a second study, on T cells of mothers and their children. Taken from the second paper: Donors were nine systemically healthy Caucasian individuals: three mothers and their six children. cDNA synthesis consumed the entire amount of extracted RNA, loaded at approximately 1.4 ug RNA in each 15 ul reaction. Sample barcodes and 2-4 random nucleotides were added via the M1S primer in the second PCR. More than 8.5 million TCR beta CDR3 reads were obtained from each mother, and roughly 3.1 million reads were obtained from each child. In both related and unrelated pairs, thymic selection shapes the output of TCR recombination in a similar way, with inherited differences having only a minor effect. Normalized repertoire overlap in related mother-child pairs was always slightly higher than in unrelated mother-child pairs, but the difference was never significant. Persistent microchimeric T cell clones were not detected, at a sensitivity of about 90 clones per million clonotypes. To look for features that set related mother-child pairs apart from unrelated individuals, the researchers ran deep NGS to compare the TCR beta repertoires of mothers and children. The mean age was roughly 36 +/- 4 years for the mothers and about 10 +/- 4 years for the children. After adapter ligation was performed with NEBNext reagents, the libraries were sequenced on an Illumina HiSeq 2000 with 100+100 nt paired-end reads. To prevent cross-contamination, the mother and child libraries were prepared one month apart and sequenced in separate runs. For each donor, somewhere between roughly 450,000 and 2,100,000 distinct TCR beta clonotypes were identified. Naive TCR beta clonotypes were estimated from low-frequency clonotypes matched to each donor's FACS-determined naive share, without sorting.

The sequencing sample was made of blood. The receptor's source is a boy younger than 18 in good health. The receptor chain draws on TRBV6-5 and TRBJ2-5, with a tentative D gene TRBD1 over 6 matching bases. The CDR3 in this case is CASRPGTMAETQYF. The sequence in DNA is TGTGCCAGCAGACCCGGGACAATGGCTGAGACCCAGTACTTC.